The 30 T cell receptor beta chains presented below share a single source sample, sequenced in a study of human T cells and chemical hapten exposure (dated by TCRdb to about 2021). During library preparation, unique molecular identifiers were attached to individual cDNA molecules so that TCRs could be counted quantitatively and reproducibly. The public reads were quality trimmed at Q25 with fastp and then assembled into clones with MiXCR by TCRdb, keeping productive beta chains. Each CDR3 protein gets just one entry, which takes the most common genes and DNA from the rows behind it. For this sample the table gives roughly 3,000 distinct CDR3 sequences, of which approximately 45% were detected only once. The top ten constitute about a tenth of the sample. Total RNA was extracted from unfractionated whole blood that had been collected in Tempus Blood RNA tubes. Sequencing was carried out using whole blood. Receptor source: a human donor who had alopecia or was a healthy volunteer (not recorded which). Some clones in this sample may be carry-over from other donors' samples. This table probably holds off-target reads from a library built for another chain.

This sequence joins TRBV10-2 and TRBJ2-1, with D perhaps matching TRBD2 (6 bases). The length of the CDR3 is 11 residues. Trimming shortened V by 3 bases and J by 12 bases, and 9 bases separated the two germline ends. The germline CDR1 and CDR2 sequences are WSHSY and SAAADI. This CDR3 reads CASSEGTPQFF. CDR3 sequence (DNA): TGCGCCAGCAGTGAAGGGACTCCGCAGTTCTTC.

In its sample, this clonotype was seen a few times. The chain has TRBV4-2 and TRBJ2-7; 7 nucleotides line up with TRBD1. The CDR3 is 14 amino acids. Germline-derived CDR1 and CDR2 are LGHNA and YNFKEQ. Trimming at V came to 3 bases and at J to 2 bases, leaving 4 bases not matched to a gene. The CDR3 bases are TGTGCCAGCAGCCAGGGGGACAGCGCCTACGAGCAGTACTTC. This codes for CASSQGDSAYEQYF.

V gene TRBV6-5 combines with J gene TRBJ2-1; no definite D call. Germline loops: CDR1 MNHEY, CDR2 SVGAGI. This CDR3 spans 14 amino acids. Trimming removed 4 bases from V and 1 base from J, with 8 bases in between. The chain's CDR3 is CASSLSRSYNEQFF. CDR3 coding DNA: TGTGCCAGCAGTTTAAGCCGATCCTACAATGAGCAGTTCTTC.

This clonotype appeared a few times. The chain uses TRBV5-1 and TRBJ2-1; the D is unclear. Germline V lookup: CDR1 SGHRS, CDR2 YFSETQ. V was trimmed by 4 bases and J by 4 bases, leaving 15 bases between them. This CDR3 is built from 15 residues. The DNA of the CDR3 is TGCGCCAGCAGCCGCCGGCTAGTTTCGTACAATGAGCAGTTCTTC. Protein product: CASSRRLVSYNEQFF.

This clonotype has only a few counts. V gene TRBV4-2 combines with J gene TRBJ2-7; 9 bases line up with TRBD2. V dropped 3 bases and J dropped 0; count of bases not matched to a gene: 3. The CDR3 covers 15 residues. Germline-derived CDR1 and CDR2 are LGHNA and YNFKEQ. This CDR3 is CASSHYSGSSYEQYF. The DNA for the CDR3 is TGTGCCAGCAGCCACTATAGCGGGAGCTCCTACGAGCAGTACTTC.

The J gene is TRBJ2-5, the V gene TRBV29-1, with a possible D match to TRBD2 (5 bases). This CDR3 region has 13 residues. Trimming stripped 2 bases from V and 4 bases from J, with 11 bases between. Looked up from germline, CDR1 is SQVTM and CDR2 is ANQGSEA. CDR3 DNA sequence: TGCAGCGTTGAAAGTGAGGGCGGAGAGACCCAGTACTTC. It encodes CSVESEGGETQYF.

The genes are TRBV11-2 and TRBJ2-5, with 9 bases identical to TRBD1. J lost 6 bases, V lost 5 bases, and 10 bases had no gene match. This CDR3 comprises 15 residues. The germline V gene encodes CDR1 SGHAT and CDR2 FQNNGV. The CDR3 here is CASSPRQGEGKTQYF. The CDR3 nucleotides are TGTGCCAGCAGCCCCCGACAGGGGGAAGGAAAGACCCAGTACTTC.

The DNA for the CDR3 is TGTGCCATCAGGGCGGTCAGCTCCTACAATGAGCAGTTCTTC. It yields the protein CAIRAVSSYNEQFF. The J gene is TRBJ2-1, the V gene TRBV10-3; D not resolved. Germline V gives CDR1 ENHRY, CDR2 SYGVKD. V was clipped by 6 bases and J by 0 bases, with 9 bases between them. The CDR3 consists of 14 residues.

This rearrangement joins TRBV18 to TRBJ2-7; TRBD1 might be the D (5 bases). The CDR3 runs to 14 residues. Germline V gene lookup returns CDR1 KGHSH and CDR2 LQKENI. V was cut by 2 bases and J by 5 bases, with 13 bases left in between. The CDR3 region is CASSPGSQGHEQYF. As DNA, the CDR3 is TGTGCCAGCTCACCAGGTAGTCAGGGCCACGAGCAGTACTTC.

This clonotype has a handful of counts. The chain links TRBV12-3 or TRBV12-4 to TRBJ2-7; D is unresolved. The CDR3 contains 13 residues. With 2 bases removed from V and 0 bases from J, the gap between germline ends came to 5 bases. CDR3 region: CASSLRSSYEQYF. The DNA of the CDR3 is TGTGCCAGCAGTTTACGTAGCTCCTACGAGCAGTACTTC.

The CDR3 is CASSISGQGTGELFF. For the CDR3, the DNA is TGTGCCAGCAGCATCTCGGGACAGGGTACCGGGGAGCTGTTTTTT. The chain has TRBV11-2 and TRBJ2-2, with 9 bases matching TRBD1. The CDR3 loop spans 15 amino acids. The junction had 6 bases not matched to a gene; V was cut back by 5 bases and J by 5 bases. The germline V gene has CDR1 SGHAT and CDR2 FQNNGV.

This chain uses TRBV5-1 with TRBJ2-7; D is perhaps TRBD1 or TRBD2 (5 bases each). CDR1 SGHRS and CDR2 YFSETQ come from the germline V gene. V lost 0 bases and J 7 bases, leaving 11 bases between the germline ends. The length of the CDR3 is 13 residues. CDR3 coding DNA: TGCGCCAGCAGCTTGGGACAGTCGGGAGAGCAGTACTTC. Residues: CASSLGQSGEQYF.

This chain uses TRBV29-1 with TRBJ2-5, with D unresolved. The germline V gene encodes CDR1 SQVTM and CDR2 ANQGSEA. V dropped 2 bases and J dropped 2 bases, with 6 bases sitting between them. The CDR3 length is 12 residues. For the CDR3, the DNA is TGCAGCGTTGAAAAGCAGCAAGAGACCCAGTACTTC. Translation: CSVEKQQETQYF.

The table lists this clonotype with a few counts. J is TRBJ2-5 and V is TRBV13; tentatively, D is TRBD1 (6 bases). Germline CDR1 and CDR2: PRHDT and FYEKMQ (reference sequence). Trimming took 5 bases from V and 7 from J, leaving 17 bases between them. CDR3 length: 14 amino acids. CDR3 bases: TGTGCCAGCAGCCAGGGGTCCCTCTCAGGGACCCAGTACTTC. This encodes CASSQGSLSGTQYF.

This chain uses TRBV3-1 with TRBJ2-1; possible D gene TRBD1, 5 bases. V lost 0 bases and J lost 7, with 13 bases in between. This CDR3 has 15 amino acids. Germline V lookup: CDR1 LGHDT, CDR2 YNNKEL (reference sequence). The CDR3 region is CASSQDTGSWNEQFF. CDR3 DNA sequence: TGTGCCAGCAGCCAAGATACAGGATCTTGGAATGAGCAGTTCTTC.

The rearrangement links TRBV13 to TRBJ2-1; 13 bases are a match to TRBD2. This CDR3 comprises 15 residues. From germline, CDR1 is PRHDT and CDR2 FYEKMQ (reference sequence). J gave up 7 bases and V 4 bases, and 4 bases lay outside the gene matches. The CDR3 DNA reads TGTGCCAGCAGCTCAGGACTAGCGGGGGTGAATGAGCAGTTCTTC. Translation gives CASSSGLAGVNEQFF.

This clonotype has more than one count but fewer than ten. V is TRBV25-1 and J is TRBJ2-3; D is unresolved. The CDR3 contains 13 residues. Deletions cut 6 bases from V and 0 bases from J, with 7 bases between. The germline CDR1 and CDR2 sequences are MGHDK and SYGVNS. The CDR3 protein is CASSWPSTDTQYF. The CDR3 nucleotides are TGTGCCAGCAGCTGGCCCAGCACAGATACGCAGTATTTT.

This chain connects TRBV20-1 to TRBJ2-3, with 7 bases aligning to TRBD1. After removal of 5 bases from V and 7 bases from J, the junction contained 9 bases not matched to a gene. This CDR3 region has 13 residues. Germline assignment: CDR1 DFQATT and CDR2 SNEGSKA (reference sequence). CDR3 amino acids: CSAQDRFIYTQYF. The CDR3 nucleotides read TGCAGTGCTCAGGACAGGTTTATCTATACGCAGTATTTT.

This chain uses TRBV6-6 with TRBJ2-3; perhaps TRBD1 as D (6 bases). CDR3 length equals 18 residues. Germline CDR1 MNHNY, CDR2 SVGAGI (reference sequence). With 0 bases removed from V and 1 base from J, the gap between germline ends came to 17 bases. The CDR3 DNA follows: TGTGCCAGCAGTTACTCTGGACGAGGGGGTGAGGGCACAGATACGCAGTATTTT. Encoded protein: CASSYSGRGGEGTDTQYF.

The J gene is TRBJ2-3, the V gene TRBV7-6; D is unclear. Germline V CDR1 and CDR2: SGHVS, FNYEAQ. CDR3 length: 16 amino acids. V dropped 5 bases and J dropped 2 bases, with 17 bases sitting between them. The CDR3 here is CASSLSAEMITDTQYF. The CDR3 DNA sequence: TGTGCCAGCAGCCTATCCGCAGAGATGATCACAGATACGCAGTATTTT.

This chain links TRBV7-9 with TRBJ2-7; no reliable D call. CDR3 length equals 16 residues. V gave up 4 bases and J gave up 1 base, with 17 bases separating them. Germline lookup yields CDR1 SEHNR and CDR2 FQNEAQ (reference sequence). In DNA, the CDR3 is TGTGCCAGCAGCTCCGCGGCACAGCCGTTATCCTACGAGCAGTACTTC. This gives the protein CASSSAAQPLSYEQYF.

V is TRBV29-1 and J is TRBJ2-5; D may match TRBD1 or TRBD2 (5 bases each). Germline V CDR1 and CDR2: SQVTM, ANQGSEA. V was shortened by 3 bases and J by 1 base, with 12 bases between the two germline ends. This CDR3 has 14 residues. In nucleotides, the CDR3 is TGCAGCGTTGACGGGACGCCCTCCCAAGAGACCCAGTACTTC. Translation gives CSVDGTPSQETQYF. The entire variable domain, with the rest obtained from reference TRBV29-1 and TRBJ2-5, is as follows: SAVISQKPSRDICQRGTSLTIQCQVDSQVTMMFWYRQQPGQSLTLIATANQGSEATYESGFVIDKFPISRPNLTFSTLTVSNMSPEDSSIYLCSVDGTPSQETQYFGPGTRLLVL.

V gene TRBV6-2 or TRBV6-3 combines with J gene TRBJ2-1, with TRBD2 matching over 10 bases. Looked up from germline, CDR1 is MNHEY and CDR2 is SVGEGT. This CDR3 region has 16 residues. V gave up 4 bases and J gave up 4 bases; unmatched junction bases: 7. The CDR3: CASSSTSGLHYNEQFF. CDR3 DNA: TGTGCCAGCAGTTCGACTAGCGGGCTACATTACAATGAGCAGTTCTTC.

The chain joins TRBV3-1 to TRBJ2-7, with D maybe TRBD1 (5 bases). Germline V lookup: CDR1 LGHDT, CDR2 YNNKEL (reference sequence). Trimming took 3 bases from V and 2 from J, leaving 20 bases between them. The CDR3 length is 17 residues. The CDR3 DNA follows: TGTGCCAGCAGCCAGCCGCCCCGGACGGACACCCCCTACGAGCAGTACTTC. Amino acid sequence: CASSQPPRTDTPYEQYF.

V is TRBV7-3 and J is TRBJ2-1; D possibly uses TRBD1 or TRBD2 (5 bases each). CDR1 is SGHTA, CDR2 FQGTGA, per germline. V was trimmed by 5 bases and J by 7 bases, leaving 21 bases between them. The CDR3 has 16 amino acids. The CDR3 reads CASSPKMGRPRNEQFF. CDR3 bases: TGTGCCAGCAGCCCCAAGATGGGACGTCCTAGGAATGAGCAGTTCTTC. Full variable domain (remainder filled in from reference TRBV7-3 and TRBJ2-1): GAGVSQTPSNKVTEKGKYVELRCDPISGHTALYWYRQSLGQGPEFLIYFQGTGAADDSGLPNDRFFAVRPEGSVSTLKIQRTERGDSAVYLCASSPKMGRPRNEQFFGPGTRLTVL.

The chain couples TRBV7-2 to TRBJ1-2; 8 bases align to TRBD1. V gave up 1 base and J gave up 7 bases; unmatched junction bases: 8. Germline V gene data show CDR1 as SGHTA and CDR2 as FQGNSA. CDR3 size: 15 residues. The CDR3 sequence is CASSLGTGKSAGYTF. The CDR3 region has the DNA TGTGCCAGCAGCTTAGGGACAGGGAAAAGCGCTGGCTACACCTTC.

The chain links TRBV11-3 to TRBJ2-1; perhaps TRBD2 as D (6 bases). CDR1 SGHNT and CDR2 YENEEA come from the germline V gene. This CDR3 comprises 13 residues. V was pared by 5 bases and J by 8 bases, with 13 bases between. CDR3 amino acids: CASSRFREDEQFF. The CDR3 region has the DNA TGTGCCAGCAGCAGATTCAGGGAGGATGAGCAGTTCTTC.

The chain employs TRBV7-9 and TRBJ2-7; 8 nucleotides line up with TRBD2. The CDR3 is made up of 15 amino acids. J was trimmed by 5 bases and V by 5 bases; bases with no gene match: 11. Per germline, CDR1 SEHNR and CDR2 FQNEAQ (reference sequence). In nucleotides, the CDR3 is TGTGCCAGCAGCACTATAGCGGGGCCGCGCGACGAGCAGTACTTC. The encoded protein is CASSTIAGPRDEQYF.

This clonotype turned up a few times. This chain connects TRBV10-3 to TRBJ2-2, with unresolved D. V dropped 5 bases and J dropped 1 base, with 2 bases sitting between them. The CDR3 contains 12 residues. Looked up from germline, CDR1 is ENHRY and CDR2 is SYGVKD. The CDR3 spells CAISQNTGELFF. The CDR3 DNA is TGTGCCATCAGTCAGAACACCGGGGAGCTGTTTTTT.

This clonotype has a handful of counts. The chain combines TRBV6-5 with TRBJ2-4; TRBD1 might be the D (5 bases). This CDR3 region has 15 residues. Germline-derived CDR1 and CDR2 are MNHEY and SVGAGI. V lost 6 bases to trimming and J lost 0 bases, with 12 bases between them. As DNA, the CDR3 is TGTGCCAGCAGCCGACAGTTTTCAGCCAAAAACATTCAGTACTTC. Translation: CASSRQFSAKNIQYF.